These T cell receptor beta chains were read from a single sample in a study of blood T cell repertoires in COVID-19. This table comes from immunoSEQ multiplex PCR, and its TCRdb copy is limited to in-frame clones, with some not included. This sample has a few hundred thousand clones, with about nine tenths found just once. Sequenced material: peripheral blood. All receptors derive from a young woman with COVID-19, enrolled during active disease. Each CDR3 is given with its conserved first and last residue. The D gene is left open where the match is weak. The size entry is marked missing in some rows and otherwise reads once, few, many or a size class.

abundance: NA
j_gene: TRBJ2-7
d_gene: TRBD1
v_gene: TRBV5-1
CDR3aa: CASTPGDRDSYEQYF
CDR3nt: TGCGCCAGCACCCCGGGGGACAGGGACTCCTACGAGCAGTACTTC

abundance: NA
j_gene: TRBJ2-1
d_gene: TRBD2
v_gene: TRBV5-1
CDR3aa: CASSAGTSGRAYYNEQFF
CDR3nt: TGCGCCAGCAGCGCCGGGACTAGCGGGAGGGCCTACTACAATGAGCAGTTCTTC

abundance: NA
j_gene: TRBJ1-3
d_gene: NA
v_gene: TRBV5-4
CDR3aa: CASSQQGNGNTIYF
CDR3nt: TGTGCCAGCAGTCAACAGGGCAACGGAAACACCATATATTTT

abundance: NA
j_gene: TRBJ2-7
d_gene: NA
v_gene: TRBV11-2
CDR3aa: CASSLVYGLGPEQYF
CDR3nt: TGTGCCAGCAGCTTAGTATACGGTTTGGGCCCCGAGCAGTACTTC

abundance: NA
j_gene: TRBJ2-3
d_gene: NA
v_gene: TRBV27
CDR3aa: CASSPSPSREYF
CDR3nt: TGTGCCAGCAGTCCCTCCCCATCCAGGGAGTATTTT

abundance: NA
j_gene: TRBJ2-7
d_gene: NA
v_gene: TRBV7-9
CDR3aa: CASSLARNEQYF
CDR3nt: TGTGCCAGCAGCTTAGCCAGGAACGAGCAGTACTTC

abundance: NA
j_gene: TRBJ2-2
d_gene: TRBD2
v_gene: TRBV29-1
CDR3aa: CSVDREGTGELFF
CDR3nt: TGCAGCGTTGACCGGGAGGGCACCGGGGAGCTGTTTTTT

abundance: NA
j_gene: TRBJ2-7
d_gene: TRBD1
v_gene: TRBV18
CDR3aa: CASSPRTGEHEQYF
CDR3nt: TGTGCCAGCTCACCCCGGACAGGGGAACACGAGCAGTACTTC

abundance: NA
j_gene: TRBJ2-3
d_gene: TRBD1
v_gene: TRBV28
CDR3aa: CASIPSPGTGNPDTQYF
CDR3nt: TGTGCCAGCATTCCTTCCCCGGGGACAGGGAATCCAGATACGCAGTATTTT

abundance: NA
j_gene: TRBJ2-3
d_gene: TRBD1
v_gene: TRBV20-1
CDR3aa: CSASTQGVDADTQYF
CDR3nt: TGCAGTGCTAGTACTCAGGGGGTTGACGCAGATACGCAGTATTTT

abundance: once
j_gene: TRBJ2-5
d_gene: NA
v_gene: TRBV19
CDR3aa: CASVDSALYQETQYF
CDR3nt: TGTGCCAGCGTGGACAGCGCTTTGTACCAAGAGACCCAGTACTTC

abundance: NA
j_gene: TRBJ2-1
d_gene: NA
v_gene: TRBV28
CDR3aa: CASSLSRTGGWNEQFF
CDR3nt: TGTGCCAGCAGTTTATCCCGGACCGGAGGTTGGAATGAGCAGTTCTTC

abundance: NA
j_gene: TRBJ2-7
d_gene: NA
v_gene: TRBV5-1
CDR3aa: CASSLADSPEQYF
CDR3nt: TGCGCCAGCAGCTTAGCGGACAGCCCCGAGCAGTACTTC

abundance: NA
j_gene: TRBJ1-3
d_gene: NA
v_gene: TRBV25-1
CDR3aa: CASTTVGNTIYF
CDR3nt: TGTGCCAGCACAACAGTTGGAAACACCATATATTTT

abundance: once
j_gene: TRBJ2-3
d_gene: TRBD1
v_gene: TRBV11-3
CDR3aa: CASSLRQGADTQYF
CDR3nt: TGTGCCAGCAGCTTGCGACAGGGGGCAGATACGCAGTATTTT

abundance: NA
j_gene: TRBJ1-3
d_gene: NA
v_gene: TRBV11-2
CDR3aa: CASSPMGNTIYF
CDR3nt: TGTGCCAGCAGCCCAATGGGAAACACCATATATTTT

abundance: once
j_gene: TRBJ2-1
d_gene: NA
v_gene: TRBV20-1
CDR3aa: CSASQGSDNEQFF
CDR3nt: TGCAGTGCTAGTCAGGGGAGTGACAATGAGCAGTTCTTC

abundance: NA
j_gene: TRBJ1-3
d_gene: NA
v_gene: TRBV28
CDR3aa: CASSLVGSPFGNTIYF
CDR3nt: TGTGCCAGCAGTTTAGTAGGGAGTCCTTTTGGAAACACCATATATTTT

abundance: NA
j_gene: TRBJ2-1
d_gene: TRBD2
v_gene: TRBV7-3
CDR3aa: CASSLLAAAYNEQFF
CDR3nt: TGTGCCAGCAGCTTACTAGCGGCGGCCTACAATGAGCAGTTCTTC

abundance: NA
j_gene: TRBJ1-2
d_gene: NA
v_gene: TRBV4-1
CDR3aa: CASSQDKGSYGYTF
CDR3nt: TGCGCCAGCAGCCAAGATAAAGGGAGCTATGGCTACACCTTC

abundance: NA
j_gene: TRBJ1-1
d_gene: NA
v_gene: TRBV5-8
CDR3aa: CASGRQTEAFF
CDR3nt: TGTGCCAGCGGCCGACAGACTGAAGCTTTCTTT

abundance: NA
j_gene: TRBJ1-1
d_gene: TRBD1
v_gene: TRBV19
CDR3aa: CASSLQGFPEAFF
CDR3nt: TGTGCCAGTAGTTTACAGGGGTTCCCTGAAGCTTTCTTT

abundance: NA
j_gene: TRBJ1-2
d_gene: NA
v_gene: TRBV30
CDR3aa: CAGGSYYGYTF
CDR3nt: TGTGCTGGCGGCAGTTACTATGGCTACACCTTC

abundance: NA
j_gene: TRBJ1-2
d_gene: TRBD1
v_gene: TRBV29-1
CDR3aa: CSLGTGSRGFF
CDR3nt: TGCAGCCTCGGGACAGGGAGCCGTGGCTTCTTC

abundance: NA
j_gene: TRBJ2-4
d_gene: TRBD1
v_gene: TRBV4-3
CDR3aa: CASSQDAQGATKNIQYF
CDR3nt: TGCGCCAGCAGCCAAGACGCCCAGGGGGCAACCAAAAACATTCAGTACTTC

abundance: NA
j_gene: TRBJ1-5
d_gene: TRBD1
v_gene: TRBV10-1
CDR3aa: CASPSRDSFNQPQHF
CDR3nt: TGCGCCAGCCCGTCCCGGGACAGCTTTAATCAGCCCCAGCATTTT

abundance: NA
j_gene: TRBJ2-7
d_gene: NA
v_gene: TRBV5-1
CDR3aa: CASSLASGQATYEQYF
CDR3nt: TGCGCCAGCAGCTTGGCCTCGGGACAAGCAACCTACGAGCAGTACTTC

abundance: NA
j_gene: TRBJ2-3
d_gene: NA
v_gene: TRBV21-1
CDR3aa: CASSISGLAGGGDTQYF
CDR3nt: TGTGCCAGCAGCATCTCCGGACTAGCGGGAGGGGGCGATACGCAGTATTTT

abundance: once
j_gene: TRBJ2-3
d_gene: TRBD2
v_gene: TRBV9
CDR3aa: CASSVGVSGSADTQYF
CDR3nt: TGTGCCAGCAGCGTAGGGGTTAGCGGGAGCGCAGATACGCAGTATTTT